These T cell receptor beta chains were read from a single sample in a study of human T cells and chemical hapten exposure. TCRdb independently ran MiXCR on the RACE reads; one entry per CDR3 protein. Of 180,000 or so distinct CDR3 sequences listed, 14% were seen once; the top ten hold around 1.7%. The sample in question was whole blood, obtained in connection with sensitization to the hapten diphenylcyclopropenone (DPC). These TCRs come from a woman aged 30 to 39 with alopecia areata. Some clones in this sample may be carry-over from other donors' samples. CDR3s include the opening cysteine and the closing phenylalanine or tryptophan. D genes are given only for firm matches. A clone size is listed for some rows: how often the clone was seen (once, few, many), or a class if it is expanded.

v_gene	d_gene	abundance	j_gene	CDR3aa	CDR3nt
TRBV20-1	.	many	TRBJ1-1	CSAHSGSGTEAFF	TGCAGTGCCCACTCGGGGAGCGGCACTGAAGCTTTCTTT
TRBV19	.	.	TRBJ1-2	CASTSIAEGLGYGYTF	TGTGCCAGTACCTCTATAGCCGAGGGGCTCGGCTATGGCTACACCTTC
TRBV7-2	.	few	TRBJ2-5	CASSLVRAKETQYF	TGTGCCAGCAGCTTAGTTCGGGCTAAAGAGACCCAGTACTTC
TRBV20-1	.	few	TRBJ2-7	CSGSADSYEQYF	TGCAGTGGGTCGGCGGATTCCTACGAGCAGTACTTC
TRBV29-1	TRBD1	few	TRBJ2-2	CSVERFGTGTGELFF	TGCAGCGTTGAGAGATTCGGGACAGGCACCGGGGAGCTGTTTTTT
TRBV10-3	.	.	TRBJ1-6	CAISGTGQGHSPLHF	TGTGCCATCAGTGGGACTGGGCAAGGCCACTCACCCCTCCACTTT
TRBV20-1	.	.	TRBJ1-2	CSANVEGQAHTNYGYTF	TGCAGTGCTAATGTCGAAGGACAAGCACACACCAACTATGGCTACACCTTC
TRBV20-1	.	many	TRBJ1-1	CSATTGEYYRSEAFF	TGCAGTGCCACGACCGGGGAATATTATCGCTCGGAAGCTTTCTTT
TRBV28	.	.	TRBJ2-1	CASSLTALASYNEQFF	TGTGCCAGCAGTTTGACAGCCCTCGCCTCCTACAATGAGCAGTTCTTC
TRBV2	TRBD2	few	TRBJ2-5	CASRERGFQETQYF	TGTGCCAGCAGAGAGCGGGGGTTCCAAGAGACCCAGTACTTC
TRBV6-6	.	few	TRBJ2-7	CASSGSGYEQYF	TGTGCCAGCAGTGGATCGGGTTACGAGCAGTACTTC
TRBV27	.	.	TRBJ2-1	CASGLSSDSEQFF	TGTGCCAGCGGGTTAAGCTCGGACAGCGAGCAGTTCTTC
TRBV6-2/TRBV6-3	.	.	TRBJ1-5	CASRPRRGWNQPQHF	TGTGCCAGCAGACCCCGCAGGGGTTGGAATCAGCCCCAGCATTTT
TRBV2	TRBD2	.	TRBJ2-4	CASSSTSGRGKNIQYF	TGTGCCAGCAGCTCAACTAGCGGGAGGGGGAAAAACATTCAGTACTTC
TRBV7-9	.	many	TRBJ1-5	CASSPDAIQPQHF	TGTGCCAGCAGCCCCGACGCCATTCAGCCCCAGCATTTT
TRBV5-1	TRBD1	.	TRBJ2-1	CASSSYVDRGLGNEQFF	TGCGCCAGCAGCTCGTACGTGGACAGGGGGTTAGGGAATGAGCAGTTCTTC
TRBV4-2	TRBD1	.	TRBJ1-1	CASSQEQGAPEAFF	TGTGCCAGCAGCCAAGAACAGGGGGCCCCTGAAGCTTTCTTT
TRBV6-2/TRBV6-3	TRBD1	many	TRBJ2-6	CASKEGQNVRANVLTF	TGTGCCAGCAAAGAGGGACAGAACGTTCGAGCCAACGTCCTGACTTTC
TRBV18	.	many	TRBJ2-2	CASSATDTGELFF	TGTGCCAGCTCAGCGACGGACACCGGGGAGCTGTTTTTT
TRBV29-1	TRBD1	few	TRBJ2-1	CSSKDRDEQFF	TGCAGCTCCAAAGACAGGGATGAGCAGTTCTTC
TRBV6-5	TRBD2	many	TRBJ2-2	CASSYSLAATNTGELFF	TGTGCCAGCAGTTACAGTCTAGCGGCAACGAACACCGGGGAGCTGTTTTTT
TRBV20-1	TRBD1	.	TRBJ1-2	CSAPDRGATYGYTF	TGCAGTGCCCCCGACAGGGGCGCGACCTATGGCTACACCTTC